This TCR beta chain was sequenced during a study of shared clonotypes between healthy human individuals. The ends were cut back, 1 base at V and 1 base at J, with 10 bases in the middle. This CDR3 region has 15 residues. In germline, CDR1 is SGHAT, CDR2 FQDESV (reference sequence). TCRdb keeps only in-frame clones here, not all; method: immunoSEQ multiplex PCR. The table lists about 1.1 million clones, around 77% of them singletons. General observations from the study: Against clonotypes common to all four donors, non-shared ones had lower generation probabilities. With few donors, the genetic and exposure-history diversity represented was limited.

All donors qualified as healthy HIV-negative adults and had experienced no recent acute infections or vaccinations. Splitting of CD4+ cells produced CD45RA+ naive and CD45RA-negative memory subsets. The sample holds a few counts of this clone. Antigen: not known. Sequencing used memory CD4+ T cells from PBMCs. Subset described: CD45RA-negative fraction. V is TRBV11-1 and J is TRBJ2-5; TRBD1 might be the D (5 bases). The sequence was obtained from a man aged 18 to 29 in good health. Some clones in this sample may be carry-over from other donors' samples. The CDR3 region is CASSLGDGAQETQYF. CDR3 DNA: TGTGCCAGCAGCTTAGGTGATGGGGCCCAAGAGACCCAGTACTTC.